Each of the 14 T cell receptor beta chains below was sequenced from the same sample in a study of cytomegalovirus exposure and HLA in healthy donors (dated by TCRdb to 2016 to 2017). Libraries were built with the immunoSEQ multiplex PCR assay. For the multiplex PCR, a mixture combining 60 forward primers for TCR Vbeta segments and 13 reverse primers for TCR Jbeta segments was used. TCRdb provides this immuneACCESS table in a form limited to in-frame rearrangements. Some clones are lacking; in checked studies, under half of them reflect an unresolved V gene, and why the rest are absent is not known. The sample table contains 95,000 to 100,000 clones; only one count was recorded for 75% of them. Over 9.5% of the sample belongs to the ten largest clones. Input material: PBMCs. These receptors all come from a man in his fifties or sixties in good health and CMV-seronegative.

The V gene is TRBV23-1, the J gene TRBJ2-5, with TRBD1 matching 8 bases. TRBV23-1 qualifies as an ORF whose function is uncertain. With V trimmed by 2 bases and J by 6 bases, 26 bases remained unmatched. The CDR3 spans 21 residues. CDR3 nucleotides: TGCGCCAGCAGTCAACCCAACCCCGGACAGGGTAGTGATGATAGTCGGAAGACCCAGTACTTC. The encoded protein is CASSQPNPGQGSDDSRKTQYF.

This clone was counted a few times. The chain joins TRBV11-2 to TRBJ2-5, with 13 bases lining up with TRBD2. CDR1 and CDR2 from the germline V gene are SGHAT and FQNNGV. There are 15 residues in the CDR3. With V trimmed by 5 bases and J by 4 bases, 4 bases remained unmatched. This CDR3 reads CASSRRLAGGETQYF. CDR3 sequence (DNA): TGTGCCAGCAGCCGAAGACTAGCGGGAGGAGAGACCCAGTACTTC.

The chain links TRBV13 to TRBJ2-2; 9 bases fit TRBD2. CDR1 PRHDT and CDR2 FYEKMQ come from the germline V gene (reference sequence). This CDR3 has 15 residues. The trim removed 5 bases at V and 7 bases at J, leaving 8 bases unmatched. This chain's CDR3 is CASSHRGRAIGELFF. Written as DNA, the CDR3 is TGTGCCAGCAGCCACCGCGGGAGGGCCATCGGGGAGCTGTTTTTT.

There are a few counts of this clone. The chain uses TRBV5-1 and TRBJ1-4; no firm D call. This CDR3 comprises 14 residues. Germline lookup yields CDR1 SGHRS and CDR2 YFSETQ. With 0 bases removed from V and 4 bases from J, the gap between germline ends came to 7 bases. The CDR3 DNA is TGCGCCAGCAGCTTGGTAGAGGGTAATGAAAAACTGTTTTTT. It codes for CASSLVEGNEKLFF. Variable domain in full (rest from reference TRBV5-1 and TRBJ1-4): KAGVTQTPRYLIKTRGQQVTLSCSPISGHRSVSWYQQTPGQGLQFLFEYFSETQRNKGNFPGRFSGRQFSNSRSEMNVSTLELGDSALYLCASSLVEGNEKLFFGSGTQLSVL.

This rearrangement joins TRBV27 to TRBJ2-3; 7 bases are a match to TRBD1. Germline CDR1 and CDR2: MNHEY and SMNVEV (reference sequence). V lost 8 bases and J lost 1; bases outside the gene matches: 6. The CDR3 is 14 residues long. CDR3 nucleotides: TGTGCCAGCTCACAGGGGACGGGCACAGATACGCAGTATTTT. Encoded protein: CASSQGTGTDTQYF.

The chain combines TRBV7-2 with TRBJ2-5; perhaps TRBD1 as D (5 bases). Germline CDR1 SGHTA, CDR2 FQGNSA. The CDR3 has 13 residues. V was cut by 6 bases and J by 5 bases, with 13 bases left in between. CDR3 in amino acids: CASSFDRLETQYF. In DNA, the CDR3 is TGTGCCAGCAGTTTCGACAGACTGGAGACCCAGTACTTC.

For this clone: At one end the junction does not follow the germline gene, possibly because of a read error. The chain carries TRBV7-9 and TRBJ2-7; 8 nucleotides match TRBD2. The CDR3 is made up of 14 amino acids. Per the germline V gene, CDR1 is SEHNR and CDR2 is FQNEAQ (reference sequence). The CDR3 bases are TGTTCCAGCAGCTTAGCGGGGCCGACCTACGAGCAGTACTTC. Translating it yields CSSSLAGPTYEQYF.

This clone was observed a few times. The V call is TRBV14, the J call TRBJ2-3, with TRBD2 matching over 7 bases. Germline V gene data show CDR1 as SGHDN and CDR2 as FVKESK. This CDR3 is 16 amino acids long. Trimming removed 1 base from V and 6 bases from J; junction bases left unmatched: 10. The CDR3 DNA is TGTGCCAGCAGCCAAGTGGGAGGGAGGGCCATGGATACGCAGTATTTT. Amino acids: CASSQVGGRAMDTQYF.

This clone was detected only a few times. V gene TRBV5-1 combines with J gene TRBJ2-1; the match to TRBD2 covers 9 bases. The trim removed 1 base at V and 6 bases at J, leaving 8 bases unmatched. CDR3 length: 16 amino acids. CDR1 SGHRS and CDR2 YFSETQ come from the germline V gene. CDR3 protein: CASSLIAGGRGNEQFF. CDR3 in DNA: TGCGCCAGCAGCTTGATCGCGGGGGGGCGGGGCAATGAGCAGTTCTTC.

With regard to this clone: The identical CDR3 is also encoded by other nucleotide sequences in the sample. The rearrangement uses TRBV11-2 and TRBJ1-4; TRBD1 is a possible D gene (5 bases). The CDR3 is 14 residues long. Germline CDR1 SGHAT, CDR2 FQNNGV. V lost 1 base to trimming and J lost 8 bases, with 11 bases between them. The CDR3 DNA is TGTGCCAGCAGCTTAGGAGGAGGGGACGAAAAACTGTTTTTT. Translated: CASSLGGGDEKLFF.

The chain links TRBV5-4 to TRBJ2-1; tentative D call: TRBD1 (7 bases). The germline V gene has CDR1 SGHNT and CDR2 YYREEE (reference sequence). The CDR3 runs to 15 residues. The germline V and J ends were trimmed by 10 bases and 5 bases, with 22 bases remaining between them. In DNA form, the CDR3 reads TGTGCCTGTTACGGAGGGGGCGGACTAAACAATGAGCAGTTCTTC. Protein sequence: CACYGGGGLNNEQFF.

The chain employs TRBV15 and TRBJ1-4; TRBD1 matches 8 bases. Germline loops: CDR1 LNHNV, CDR2 YYDKDF (reference sequence). With 7 bases clipped from V and 7 bases from J, the junction kept 2 bases outside the gene matches. This CDR3 region has 12 residues. CDR3 DNA: TGTGCCACCATGGGGACAGGTGAAAAACTGTTTTTT. Amino acids: CATMGTGEKLFF.

This clone was observed once. This chain connects TRBV7-9 to TRBJ2-1, with 7 bases that match TRBD1. The germline V gene encodes CDR1 SEHNR and CDR2 FQNEAQ (reference sequence). The CDR3 contains 16 residues. The V and J ends lost 5 bases and 4 bases, in that order; junction bases with no gene match: 11. CDR3 sequence (DNA): TGTGCCAGCAGCACATCACAGGGGCCTTCTTACAATGAGCAGTTCTTC. Translated: CASSTSQGPSYNEQFF.

This clone was seen once. CDR3 residues: CASGGSSGTYEQYF. The CDR3 bases are TGTGCCAGTGGCGGGAGCTCAGGGACCTACGAGCAGTACTTC. The chain is built from TRBV6-1 and TRBJ2-5; 7 bases are a match to TRBD2. The last part of the DNA fits TRBJ2-7 better; the J call may be wrong. The CDR3 extends over 14 amino acids. The germline V gene encodes CDR1 MNHNS and CDR2 SASEGT.